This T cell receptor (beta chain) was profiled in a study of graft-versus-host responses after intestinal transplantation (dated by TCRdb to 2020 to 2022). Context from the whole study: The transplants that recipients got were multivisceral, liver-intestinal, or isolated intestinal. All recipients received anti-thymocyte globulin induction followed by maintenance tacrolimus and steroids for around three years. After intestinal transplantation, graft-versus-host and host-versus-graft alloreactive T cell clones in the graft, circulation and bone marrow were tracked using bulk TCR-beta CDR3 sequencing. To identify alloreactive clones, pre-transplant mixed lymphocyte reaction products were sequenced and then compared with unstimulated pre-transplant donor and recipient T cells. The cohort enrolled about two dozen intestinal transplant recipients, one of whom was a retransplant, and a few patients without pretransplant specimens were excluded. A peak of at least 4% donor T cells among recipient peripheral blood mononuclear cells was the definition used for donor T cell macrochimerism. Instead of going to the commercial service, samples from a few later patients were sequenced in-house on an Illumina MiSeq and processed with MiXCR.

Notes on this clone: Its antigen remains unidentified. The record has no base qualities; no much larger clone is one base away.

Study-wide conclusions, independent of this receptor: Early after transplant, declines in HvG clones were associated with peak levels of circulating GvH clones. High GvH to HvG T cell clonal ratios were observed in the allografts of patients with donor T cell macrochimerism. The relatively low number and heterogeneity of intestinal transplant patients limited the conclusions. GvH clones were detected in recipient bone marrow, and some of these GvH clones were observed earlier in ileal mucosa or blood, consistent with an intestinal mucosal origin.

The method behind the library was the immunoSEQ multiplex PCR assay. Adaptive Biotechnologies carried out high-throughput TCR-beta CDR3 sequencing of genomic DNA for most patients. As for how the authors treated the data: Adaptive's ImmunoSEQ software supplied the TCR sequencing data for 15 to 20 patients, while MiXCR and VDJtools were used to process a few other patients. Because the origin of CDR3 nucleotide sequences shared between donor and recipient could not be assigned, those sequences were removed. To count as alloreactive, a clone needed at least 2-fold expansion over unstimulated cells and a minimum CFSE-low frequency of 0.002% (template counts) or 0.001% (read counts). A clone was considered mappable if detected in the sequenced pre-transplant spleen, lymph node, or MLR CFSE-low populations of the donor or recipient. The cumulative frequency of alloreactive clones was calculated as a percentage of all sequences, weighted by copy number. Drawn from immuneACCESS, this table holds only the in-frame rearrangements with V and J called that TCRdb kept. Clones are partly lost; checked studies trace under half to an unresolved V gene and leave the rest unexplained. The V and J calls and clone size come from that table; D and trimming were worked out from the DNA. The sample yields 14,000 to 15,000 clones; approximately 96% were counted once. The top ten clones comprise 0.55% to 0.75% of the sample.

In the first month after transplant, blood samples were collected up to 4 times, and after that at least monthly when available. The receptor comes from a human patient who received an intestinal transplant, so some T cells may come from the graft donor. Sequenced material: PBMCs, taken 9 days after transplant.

The nucleotide sequence is given as TGTGCCAGCAGCTTGAGTTCGGACTATTCCTACGAGCAGTACTTC. This gives the protein CASSLSSDYSYEQYF. The chain joins TRBV11-2 to TRBJ2-7, with TRBD2 tentatively as D gene (6 bases match). Including cysteine and phenylalanine, the CDR3 has 15 amino acids. The read is trimmed to its CDR3 DNA, 45 bases read in frame from base 1. V is shortened by 3 bases, J by 1 base, and the region joining them spans 13 bases. CDR1 and CDR2, looked up from the germline V gene, are SGHAT and FQNNGV.